Presented here are 20 T cell receptor beta chains from one specimen sequenced in a study of T cell clones after liver transplantation. Sequenced by immunoSEQ multiplex PCR; TCRdb stores in-frame clones only, minus some. The sample has some 110,000 clones; less than 95% are singletons. Sequencing was performed on CD4+ T cells from blood, taken 12 months after liver transplant. The receptors were sampled from a human patient who received a liver transplant. Some T cells may trace back to the graft donor.

The V call is TRBV15, the J call TRBJ2-7; 8 bases match TRBD1. CDR1 is LNHNV, CDR2 YYDKDF, per germline (reference sequence). V gave up 0 bases and J gave up 6 bases; unmatched junction bases: 7. There are 15 residues in the CDR3. The CDR3 nucleotides read TGTGCCACCAGCAGAGATCCAAAGCAGGGGGCCGAGCAGTACTTC. Its translation is CATSRDPKQGAEQYF. Complete variable domain (other parts from reference TRBV15 and TRBJ2-7): DAMVIQNPRYQVTQFGKPVTLSCSQTLNHNVMYWYQQKSSQAPKLLFHYYDKDFNNEADTPDNFQSRRPNTSFCFLDIRSPGLGDTAMYLCATSRDPKQGAEQYFGPGTRLTVT.

The chain joins TRBV19 to TRBJ2-7; the D gene could be TRBD1 or TRBD2 (5 bases each). V gave up 3 bases and J gave up 6 bases, with 24 bases separating them. The CDR3 totals 17 residues. Germline V gene lookup returns CDR1 LNHDA and CDR2 SQIVND (reference sequence). The CDR3 sequence: CASSISRLGTLTSEQYF. The CDR3 nucleotides read TGTGCCAGTAGTATTTCTAGACTGGGGACCCTAACCTCCGAGCAGTACTTC. Full variable domain (remainder filled in from reference TRBV19 and TRBJ2-7): DGGITQSPKYLFRKEGQNVTLSCEQNLNHDAMYWYRQDPGQGLRLIYYSQIVNDFQKGDIAEGYSVSREKKESFPLTVTSAQKNPTAFYLCASSISRLGTLTSEQYFGPGTRLTVT.

This clone has just a few counts. The gene calls are TRBV4-1 and TRBJ1-4; 7 bases line up with TRBD1. The germline V gene encodes CDR1 MGHRA and CDR2 YSYEKL. The CDR3 sequence is 18 residues long. J lost 0 bases, V lost 4 bases, and 11 bases had no gene match. The CDR3: CASSPRGQTLSTNEKLFF. CDR3 coding DNA: TGCGCCAGCAGCCCCAGGGGACAGACCCTTTCAACTAATGAAAAACTGTTTTTT.

The CDR3 nucleotides are TGTGCCAGCAGTTTGGGTGAAAAACTGTTTTTT. The encoded protein is CASSLGEKLFF. The chain couples TRBV28 to TRBJ1-4; no firm D call. V lost 3 bases to trimming and J lost 7 bases, with 3 bases between them. The CDR3 extends over 11 amino acids. CDR1 and CDR2 from the germline V gene are MDHEN and SYDVKM. Full variable domain (remainder filled in from reference TRBV28 and TRBJ1-4): DVKVTQSSRYLVKRTGEKVFLECVQDMDHENMFWYRQDPGLGLRLIYFSYDVKMKEKGDIPEGYSVSREKKERFSLILESASTNQTSMYLCASSLGEKLFFGSGTQLSVL.

V and J are TRBV7-2 and TRBJ2-7; 10 bases agree with TRBD1. Germline V lookup: CDR1 SGHTA, CDR2 FQGNSA. V gave up 5 bases and J gave up 3 bases; unmatched junction bases: 10. This CDR3 has 16 residues. CDR3 region: CASSPGTGVGGYEQYF. The CDR3 nucleotides are TGTGCCAGCAGCCCCGGGACAGGGGTTGGTGGCTACGAGCAGTACTTC.

This rearrangement joins TRBV29-1 to TRBJ1-1, with D tentatively TRBD1 (5 bases). CDR1 SQVTM and CDR2 ANQGSEA come from the germline V gene. This CDR3 comprises 12 residues. V lost 4 bases to trimming and J lost 5 bases, with 11 bases between them. As DNA, the CDR3 is TGCAGCGTTGGAGGGGTGAGGACTGAAGCTTTCTTT. Protein: CSVGGVRTEAFF.

The chain recombines TRBV2 with TRBJ2-3; TRBD2 matches 11 bases. CDR3 length: 19 residues. Germline CDR1 and CDR2: SNHLY and FYNNEI. Trimming cost V 2 bases and J 0 bases; bases outside gene matches: 10. CDR3 sequence (DNA): TGTGCCAGCAGTGAACTGGGGACTAGCGGAACCTTTAGCACAGATACGCAGTATTTT. Encoded protein: CASSELGTSGTFSTDTQYF.

The sample holds one count of this clone. The CDR3 DNA reads TGTGCCAGCTCACCGTACCTGGGACTAGCGGGAGAAAATGAGCAGTTCTTC. Translation gives CASSPYLGLAGENEQFF. This chain connects TRBV18 to TRBJ2-1; TRBD2 agrees at 14 bases. The CDR3 length is 17 residues. V dropped 3 bases and J dropped 7; count of bases not matched to a gene: 8. CDR1 is KGHSH, CDR2 LQKENI, per germline.

The chain couples TRBV28 to TRBJ1-2; D unresolved. Germline loops: CDR1 MDHEN, CDR2 SYDVKM. The V end was cut by 1 base, the J end by 4 bases, with 4 bases between. The CDR3 spans 12 residues. CDR3 coding DNA: TGTGCCAGCAGTTTATTGAGCTATGGCTACACCTTC. It is translated as CASSLLSYGYTF.

The chain is built from TRBV6-1 and TRBJ2-1; 10 bases agree with TRBD2. This CDR3 spans 15 amino acids. Germline values: CDR1 MNHNS, CDR2 SASEGT. V lost 4 bases and J lost 5; bases outside the gene matches: 5. This chain's CDR3 is CASSVGLAQHNEQFF. In DNA form, the CDR3 reads TGTGCCAGCAGTGTGGGACTAGCGCAGCACAATGAGCAGTTCTTC.

The chain uses TRBV5-6 and TRBJ2-2; the D is unclear. This CDR3 contains 16 residues. The V and J ends lost 6 bases and 0 bases respectively, with 15 bases between them. Germline assignment: CDR1 SGHDT and CDR2 YYEEEE. The CDR3 sequence: CASNFLTETNTGELFF. CDR3 coding DNA: TGTGCCAGCAACTTCTTAACAGAAACGAACACCGGGGAGCTGTTTTTT.

This chain joins TRBV23-1 and TRBJ2-5; D may be TRBD1 (6 bases). TRBV23-1 is filed as an ORF, its function uncertain. V gave up 11 bases and J gave up 2 bases, with 18 bases separating them. The CDR3 loop spans 14 amino acids. The CDR3 bases are TGCGCCTCCCATCCCGGGACACCACAAGAGACCCAGTACTTC. Its protein is CASHPGTPQETQYF.

The rearrangement joins TRBV5-6 to TRBJ1-2; maybe TRBD1 (6 bases). The ends were cut back, 2 bases at V and 6 bases at J, with 20 bases in the middle. CDR3 length equals 16 residues. Per germline, CDR1 SGHDT and CDR2 YYEEEE. DNA for the CDR3: TGTGCCAGCAGCTTCAGGGGTTACGGAGGACGGGATGGCTACACCTTC. Amino acids: CASSFRGYGGRDGYTF.

The chain employs TRBV19 and TRBJ2-2, with D uncertain. V lost 5 bases to trimming and J lost 9 bases, with 10 bases between them. There are 12 residues in the CDR3. CDR1 and CDR2 (germline): LNHDA, SQIVND (reference sequence). The CDR3 region has the DNA TGTGCCAGTAGTCCCTCCGGCAGGGAGCTGTTTTTT. Translation: CASSPSGRELFF.

The CDR3 protein is CASSPQGGPSNQPQHF. The CDR3, as DNA: TGTGCCAGCTCACCACAAGGGGGCCCTAGCAATCAGCCCCAGCATTTT. The chain carries TRBV18 and TRBJ1-5, with 7 positions matching TRBD1. CDR3 length: 16 residues. The ends lost 1 base at V and 0 bases at J; junction bases unmatched: 3. The germline CDR1 and CDR2 sequences are KGHSH and LQKENI.

This chain uses TRBV6-1 with TRBJ2-1, with TRBD2 matching over 7 bases. Germline trimming cut 3 bases from V and 4 bases from J; bases unmatched to any gene: 9. CDR1 is MNHNS and CDR2 is SASEGT in the germline V gene. The CDR3 contains 16 residues. The CDR3 sequence: CASSDRDGGFYNEQFF. The CDR3 DNA follows: TGTGCCAGCAGTGACCGGGACGGGGGGTTTTACAATGAGCAGTTCTTC.

This clone was seen only once. The gene calls are TRBV25-1 and TRBJ2-2; 11 bases fit TRBD1. Unmatched junction bases numbered 1, after V lost 8 bases and J lost 5 bases. The CDR3 totals 13 residues. Germline V lookup: CDR1 MGHDK, CDR2 SYGVNS. The CDR3 sequence: CASRDRGTGELFF. The CDR3 nucleotides are TGTGCCAGCCGGGACAGGGGGACCGGGGAGCTGTTTTTT.

J is TRBJ2-2 and V is TRBV5-1; possible D gene TRBD1, 5 bases. Trimming stripped 0 bases from V and 8 bases from J, with 14 bases between. CDR3 length: 15 residues. Germline CDR1 reads SGHRS; CDR2 reads YFSETQ. The CDR3 region is CASSLARAGHGELFF. The CDR3 DNA sequence: TGCGCCAGCAGCTTGGCGCGCGCAGGGCATGGGGAGCTGTTTTTT.

This clone was counted once. This chain links TRBV7-2 with TRBJ2-4; D is ambiguous. Germline V gene lookup returns CDR1 SGHTA and CDR2 FQGNSA. The CDR3 loop spans 14 amino acids. V lost 1 base, J lost 0 bases, and 4 bases lay in between. The CDR3 is CASSLVEAKNIQYF. In DNA, the CDR3 is TGTGCCAGCAGCTTAGTGGAAGCCAAAAACATTCAGTACTTC. Full variable domain (outside the CDR3, taken from reference TRBV7-2 and TRBJ2-4): GAGVSQSPSNKVTEKGKDVELRCDPISGHTALYWYRQSLGQGLEFLIYFQGNSAPDKSGLPSDRFSAERTGGSVSTLTIQRTQQEDSAVYLCASSLVEAKNIQYFGAGTRLSVL.

The chain's CDR3 is CAWEGGSETQYF. The CDR3 DNA reads as TGTGCCTGGGAAGGGGGGTCAGAGACCCAGTACTTC. The V and J genes are TRBV30 and TRBJ2-5, with D possibly called TRBD1 or TRBD2 (6 bases each). The germline V gene has CDR1 GTSNPN and CDR2 SVGIG (reference sequence). V was shortened by 5 bases and J by 4 bases, with 11 bases between the two germline ends. This CDR3 comprises 12 residues.